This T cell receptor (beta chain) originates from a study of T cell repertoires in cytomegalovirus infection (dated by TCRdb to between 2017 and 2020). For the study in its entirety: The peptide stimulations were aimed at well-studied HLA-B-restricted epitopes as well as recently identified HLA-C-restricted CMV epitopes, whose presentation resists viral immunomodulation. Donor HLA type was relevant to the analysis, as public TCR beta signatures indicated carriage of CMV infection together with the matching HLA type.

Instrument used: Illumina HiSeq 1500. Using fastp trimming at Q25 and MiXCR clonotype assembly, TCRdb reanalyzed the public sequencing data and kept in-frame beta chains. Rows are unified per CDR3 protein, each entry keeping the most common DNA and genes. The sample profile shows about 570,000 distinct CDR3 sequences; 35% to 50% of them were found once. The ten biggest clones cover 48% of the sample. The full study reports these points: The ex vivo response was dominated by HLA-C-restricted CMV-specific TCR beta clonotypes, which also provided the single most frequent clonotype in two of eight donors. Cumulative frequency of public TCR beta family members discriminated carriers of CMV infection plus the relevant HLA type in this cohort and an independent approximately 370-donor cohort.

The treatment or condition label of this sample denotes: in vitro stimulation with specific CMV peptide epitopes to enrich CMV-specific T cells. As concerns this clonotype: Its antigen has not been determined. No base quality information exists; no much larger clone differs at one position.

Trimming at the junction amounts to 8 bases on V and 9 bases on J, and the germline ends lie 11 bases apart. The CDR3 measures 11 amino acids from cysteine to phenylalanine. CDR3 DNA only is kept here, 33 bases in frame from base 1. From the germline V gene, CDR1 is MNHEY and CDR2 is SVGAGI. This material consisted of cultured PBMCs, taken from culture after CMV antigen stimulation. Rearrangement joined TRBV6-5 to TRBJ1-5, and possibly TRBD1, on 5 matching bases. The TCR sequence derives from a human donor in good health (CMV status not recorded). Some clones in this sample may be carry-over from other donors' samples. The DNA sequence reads TGTGCCAGCGGGGGGGTGGGGCCCCAGCATTTT. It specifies CASGGVGPQHF.